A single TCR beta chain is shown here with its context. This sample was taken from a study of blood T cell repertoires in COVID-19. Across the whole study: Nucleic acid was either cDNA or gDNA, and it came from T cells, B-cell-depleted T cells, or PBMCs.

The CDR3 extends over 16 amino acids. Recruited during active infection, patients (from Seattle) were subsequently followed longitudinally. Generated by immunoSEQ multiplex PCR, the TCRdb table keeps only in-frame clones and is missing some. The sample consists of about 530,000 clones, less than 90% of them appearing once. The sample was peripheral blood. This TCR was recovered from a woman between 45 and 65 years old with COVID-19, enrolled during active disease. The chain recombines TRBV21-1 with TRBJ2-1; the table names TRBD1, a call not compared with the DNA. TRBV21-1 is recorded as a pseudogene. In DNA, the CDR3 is TGTGCCAGCAGCAAAGTGGGGACAGGGGTATACAATGAGCAGTTCTTC. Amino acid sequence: CASSKVGTGVYNEQFF.